The 14 T cell receptor beta chains presented below share a single source sample, sequenced in a study of Graves' ophthalmopathy and Graves' hyperthyroidism. Beta-chain TCR CDR3 regions were amplified from RNA transcripts. Scientists carried out first-round RT-PCR using HTBI primers and then a second-round multiplex PCR. MiXCR, applied by TCRdb to the multiplex PCR reads, yields one record per CDR3 protein. The sample shows 600,000 to 950,000 distinct CDR3 sequences, 40% of them seen only once. Specimen: peripheral blood. These TCRs come from an adult man with Graves' ophthalmopathy.

This clonotype was seen a few times. The chain links TRBV2 to TRBJ2-7, with TRBD1 identical over 9 bases. The CDR3 has 14 amino acids. V dropped 7 bases and J dropped 2; count of bases not matched to a gene: 6. Per the germline V gene, CDR1 is SNHLY and CDR2 is FYNNEI. The CDR3 DNA reads TGTGCCAGCACTCGACAGGGGGTAACCTACGAGCAGTACTTC. Residues: CASTRQGVTYEQYF.

A remark on this clonotype: This may be a read error: a much more frequent sequence differs by one nucleotide. The chain carries TRBV6-1 and TRBJ1-1; D gene unclear. The CDR3 spans 13 residues. Trimming shortened V by 6 bases and J by 1 base, and 9 bases separated the two germline ends. Germline CDR1 reads MNHNS; CDR2 reads SASEGT. CDR3 sequence reads: CASRTAGNTEAFF. For the CDR3, the DNA is TGTGCCAGCAGGACTGCGGGGAACACTGAAGCTTTCTTT.

This clonotype turned up a few times. The chain combines TRBV9 with TRBJ1-5; D unresolved. Deletions cut 3 bases from V and 0 bases from J, with 10 bases between. The CDR3 consists of 15 residues. Germline lookup yields CDR1 SGDLS and CDR2 YYNGEE. The DNA for the CDR3 is TGTGCCAGCAGCGAGGAAGAGTATAGCAATCAGCCCCAGCATTTT. Translated, it gives CASSEEEYSNQPQHF.

This clonotype has at least ten counts. The CDR3 DNA follows: TGTGCCAGCAGTTACGTGATGACTGGGGCCAACGTCCTGACTTTC. It specifies CASSYVMTGANVLTF. The chain links TRBV6-6 to TRBJ2-6; D is uncertain. V was pared by 2 bases and J by 2 bases, with 7 bases between. The CDR3 runs to 15 residues. Germline-derived CDR1 and CDR2 are MNHNY and SVGAGI (reference sequence).

There are a few counts of this clonotype. The chain recombines TRBV11-2 with TRBJ2-6; TRBD1 matches at 9 bases. The germline gives CDR1 SGHAT, CDR2 FQNNGV. V gave up 6 bases and J gave up 3 bases; unmatched junction bases: 9. This CDR3 region has 17 residues. The DNA for the CDR3 is TGTGCCAGCAGGCCCGGGACAGGGTATTTTGGGGCCAACGTCCTGACTTTC. Its translation: CASRPGTGYFGANVLTF.

There are many counts of this clonotype. The CDR3 loop is CASSGTGGAVETQYF. Written as DNA, the CDR3 is TGTGCCAGCAGTGGGACAGGGGGCGCGGTGGAGACCCAGTACTTC. The rearrangement uses TRBV2 and TRBJ2-5; TRBD1 aligns across 11 bases. V lost 4 bases to trimming and J lost 5 bases; unmatched junction nucleotides: 6. Germline CDR1 and CDR2: SNHLY and FYNNEI. The CDR3 extends over 15 amino acids.

Comment on this clonotype: Compared with germline, one end of the junction differs, possibly owing to a read error. V is TRBV7-9 and J is TRBJ2-7; D remains ambiguous. This CDR3 spans 13 amino acids. Germline V lookup: CDR1 SEHNR, CDR2 FQNEAQ (reference sequence). CDR3 nucleotides: TGTGCCAGCGGCTTCGGACGGACCTACGAGCAGTACTTC. This gives the protein CASGFGRTYEQYF.

This CDR3 is CASSPQPLETAGYTF. CDR3 sequence (DNA): TGTGCCAGCAGCCCCCAACCCCTGGAGACTGCTGGCTACACCTTC. J is TRBJ1-2 and V is TRBV7-2, with D unclear. Trimming took off 5 bases at V and 7 bases at J, with 20 bases between the two ends. The CDR3 is 15 residues long. The germline CDR1 and CDR2 sequences are SGHTA and FQGNSA.

This chain links TRBV7-9 with TRBJ2-7; 7 nucleotides match TRBD1. CDR3 length: 16 amino acids. V lost 4 bases to trimming and J lost 0 bases; unmatched junction nucleotides: 9. CDR1 and CDR2 from the germline V gene are SEHNR and FQNEAQ (reference sequence). CDR3 sequence (DNA): TGTGCCAGCAGCTCAGGGGACAGCGGAACCTCCTACGAGCAGTACTTC. It specifies CASSSGDSGTSYEQYF.

This clonotype has just a few counts. J is TRBJ1-1 and V is TRBV12-3 or TRBV12-4; D remains unclear. V was shortened by 4 bases and J by 2 bases, with 8 bases between the two germline ends. This CDR3 contains 13 residues. Written as DNA, the CDR3 is TGTGCCAGCAGTTCACCCGCAAACACTGAAGCTTTCTTT. Its protein product is CASSSPANTEAFF.

Ten or more counts support this clonotype. The chain is built from TRBV2 and TRBJ2-7; D is ambiguous. Germline V CDR1 and CDR2: SNHLY, FYNNEI. This CDR3 has 12 residues. V was trimmed by 5 bases and J by 5 bases, leaving 10 bases between them. Here the CDR3 reads CASSLQINEQYF. CDR3 nucleotide sequence: TGTGCCAGCAGTTTGCAGATTAACGAGCAGTACTTC.

This clonotype has a handful of counts. Germline and junction disagree at one end, which may indicate a read error. The chain recombines TRBV24-1 with TRBJ2-7, with unresolved D. The CDR3 spans 14 residues. Germline values: CDR1 KGHDR, CDR2 SFDVKD. As DNA, the CDR3 is TGTGCCAGCAGTGCGCCTGCAACCTCCTACGAGCAGTACTTC. It is translated as CASSAPATSYEQYF.

As concerns this clonotype: Because the CDR3 is missing its conserved closing phenylalanine or tryptophan, this is likely a read error. V and J are TRBV7-3 and TRBJ2-7; D not resolved. The length of the CDR3 is 12 residues. V gave up 6 bases and J gave up 6 bases, with 12 bases separating them. CDR1 and CDR2 from the germline V gene are SGHTA and FQGTGA. The CDR3 loop is CASSQGPREQYI. The DNA of the CDR3 is TGTGCCAGCAGTCAAGGTCCCCGCGAGCAGTACATC.

V usage is TRBV20-1 and J usage is TRBJ2-3; D unclear. Deletions cut 2 bases from V and 3 bases from J, with 3 bases between. The CDR3 loop spans 11 amino acids. Germline assignment: CDR1 DFQATT and CDR2 SNEGSKA (reference sequence). DNA for the CDR3: TGCAGTGCTAGAAAAACAGATACGCAGTATTTT. This sequence encodes CSARKTDTQYF.